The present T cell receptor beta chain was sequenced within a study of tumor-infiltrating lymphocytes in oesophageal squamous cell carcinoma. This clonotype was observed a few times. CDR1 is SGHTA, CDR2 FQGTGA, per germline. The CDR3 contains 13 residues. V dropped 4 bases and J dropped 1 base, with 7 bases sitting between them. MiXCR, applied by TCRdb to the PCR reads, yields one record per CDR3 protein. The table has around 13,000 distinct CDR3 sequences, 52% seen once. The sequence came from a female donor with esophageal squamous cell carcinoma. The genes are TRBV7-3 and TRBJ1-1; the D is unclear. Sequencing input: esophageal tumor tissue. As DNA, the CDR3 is TGTGCCAGCAGCTCCAACAGGAACACTGAAGCTTTCTTT. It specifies CASSSNRNTEAFF.